Each of the 29 T cell receptor beta chains below was sequenced from the same sample in a study of T-cell memory formation after mild COVID-19. TCRdb called the 5' RACE reads again in MiXCR, with one record for every CDR3 protein. Of hundreds of thousands of distinct CDR3 sequences in the sample, 18% are singletons; the top ten hold about a fifth. Sequencing used PBMCs or a T cell subset sorted from them (not recorded which). The source is a man aged 18 to 35 who had mild COVID-19 (a few samples of this study predate the infection). Cell type and time point are not known.

The chain combines TRBV28 with TRBJ1-4; weak D call: TRBD1 (5 bases). The CDR3 runs 15 residues. The germline V gene has CDR1 MDHEN and CDR2 SYDVKM. V lost 8 bases, J lost 4 bases, and 17 bases lay in between. The DNA for the CDR3 is TGTGCCAGCCGACGTTTGACAGTGATTAATGAAAAACTGTTTTTT. It is translated as CASRRLTVINEKLFF.

The J gene is TRBJ2-5, the V gene TRBV7-2, with 7 bases aligning to TRBD2. After removal of 6 bases from V and 2 bases from J, the junction contained 9 bases not matched to a gene. The germline CDR1 and CDR2 sequences are SGHTA and FQGNSA. The CDR3 totals 15 residues. This CDR3 reads CASSRSGALQETQYF. The CDR3, as DNA: TGTGCCAGCAGTCGGAGCGGGGCCCTACAAGAGACCCAGTACTTC.

This clonotype has just a few counts. J is TRBJ2-5 and V is TRBV5-1; possible D gene TRBD1, 6 bases. V lost 5 bases to trimming and J lost 1 base, with 15 bases between them. Germline lookup yields CDR1 SGHRS and CDR2 YFSETQ. The CDR3 runs to 15 residues. The CDR3 DNA sequence: TGCGCCAGCAGGGCAGGGGAAATGGTCCAAGAGACCCAGTACTTC. This codes for CASRAGEMVQETQYF.

V and J are TRBV7-9 and TRBJ2-1; TRBD2 aligns across 15 bases. CDR1 and CDR2 from the germline V gene are SEHNR and FQNEAQ (reference sequence). The CDR3 loop spans 15 amino acids. Germline trimming cut 6 bases from V and 8 bases from J; bases unmatched to any gene: 5. CDR3 in DNA: TGTGCCAGCAGATGGACTAGCGGGGGGGTTCATGAGCAGTTCTTC. Its protein is CASRWTSGGVHEQFF. The full variable domain, completed using reference TRBV7-9 and TRBJ2-1, is DTGVSQNPRHKITKRGQNVTFRCDPISEHNRLYWYRQTLGQGPEFLTYFQNEAQLEKSRLLSDRFSAERPKGSFSTLEIQRTEQGDSAMYLCASRWTSGGVHEQFFGPGTRLTVL.

CDR3 coding DNA: TGCAGTCTCTCCAAGGGCGCCGGAGGGAACACTGAAGCTTTCTTT. Translating gives CSLSKGAGGNTEAFF. The V gene is TRBV20-1, the J gene TRBJ1-1; D is uncertain. This CDR3 comprises 15 residues. Germline V CDR1 and CDR2: DFQATT, SNEGSKA (reference sequence). V lost 8 bases and J 1 base, leaving 20 bases between the germline ends.

The table lists this clonotype with a few counts. The rearrangement joins TRBV7-2 to TRBJ2-1; maybe TRBD1 (5 bases). There are 15 residues in the CDR3. V was trimmed by 0 bases and J by 5 bases, leaving 11 bases between them. Germline V CDR1 and CDR2: SGHTA, FQGNSA. The chain's CDR3 is CASSLAFQGNNEQFF. CDR3 in DNA: TGTGCCAGCAGCTTAGCGTTTCAGGGTAACAATGAGCAGTTCTTC. The whole variable domain, remainder taken from reference TRBV7-2 and TRBJ2-1, is GAGVSQSPSNKVTEKGKDVELRCDPISGHTALYWYRQSLGQGLEFLIYFQGNSAPDKSGLPSDRFSAERTGGSVSTLTIQRTQQEDSAVYLCASSLAFQGNNEQFFGPGTRLTVL.

This clonotype has a handful of counts. The CDR3 reads CASSQGSRDTQYF. CDR3 nucleotides: TGCGCCAGCAGCCAAGGGTCGAGGGATACGCAGTATTTT. V and J are TRBV4-3 and TRBJ2-3; no clear D. The CDR3 contains 13 residues. The germline V and J ends were trimmed by 1 base and 6 bases, with 8 bases remaining between them. In germline, CDR1 is LGHNA, CDR2 YSLEER.

The rearrangement joins TRBV13 to TRBJ2-2, with 9 bases fitting TRBD1. Germline assignment: CDR1 PRHDT and CDR2 FYEKMQ (reference sequence). The CDR3 has 18 amino acids. Losses at the gene ends were 3 bases for V and 1 base for J; bases not matched to a gene: 9. The CDR3 DNA is TGTGCCAGCAGCTTTGGGACAGGGTCACCGCGGAACACCGGGGAGCTGTTTTTT. This gives the protein CASSFGTGSPRNTGELFF.

The chain links TRBV12-3 or TRBV12-4 to TRBJ2-1; D possibly corresponds to TRBD1 (6 bases). Trimming left V 10 bases short and J 4 bases short, with 14 bases between. This CDR3 is 13 amino acids long. This CDR3 reads CATIKDSYNEQFF. The CDR3 coding sequence is TGTGCCACGATAAAGGACAGTTACAATGAGCAGTTCTTC.

This clonotype was recorded a few times. The gene calls are TRBV28 and TRBJ1-1; D gene ambiguous. Germline-derived CDR1 and CDR2 are MDHEN and SYDVKM. The V end lost 6 bases, the J end lost 3 bases, and 11 bases lay between the germline ends. The CDR3 loop spans 13 amino acids. For the CDR3, the DNA is TGTGCCAGCAGAGCAATAGGGCACACTGAAGCTTTCTTT. As protein: CASRAIGHTEAFF.

The genes are TRBV10-3 and TRBJ2-3; 13 nucleotides align to TRBD2. V lost 6 bases to trimming and J lost 5 bases; unmatched junction nucleotides: 5. Germline lookup yields CDR1 ENHRY and CDR2 SYGVKD. The CDR3 consists of 15 residues. The CDR3 bases are TGTGCCATCAGATGGACTAGCGGGGGTAGAGATACGCAGTATTTT. This encodes CAIRWTSGGRDTQYF.

This clonotype was counted between two and nine times. The V call is TRBV6-1, the J call TRBJ2-5; possibly TRBD1 or TRBD2 for D (6 bases each). V lost 7 bases and J lost 3, with 12 bases in between. The CDR3 sequence is 13 residues long. Germline loops: CDR1 MNHNS, CDR2 SASEGT. The CDR3 is CASKAGQEETQYF. Written as DNA, the CDR3 is TGTGCCAGCAAGGCGGGACAAGAAGAGACCCAGTACTTC.

The chain has TRBV29-1 and TRBJ2-7; a possible D gene is TRBD2 (5 bases). This CDR3 has 12 amino acids. Deletions cut 4 bases from V and 0 bases from J, with 7 bases between. The germline V gene encodes CDR1 SQVTM and CDR2 ANQGSEA. The CDR3 DNA sequence: TGCAGCGTTGCGGAGGACTCCTACGAGCAGTACTTC. It yields the protein CSVAEDSYEQYF.

Only a few counts were recorded for this clonotype. V is TRBV7-9 and J is TRBJ2-1; D is perhaps TRBD2 (5 bases). The CDR3 covers 17 residues. Germline CDR1 is SEHNR and CDR2 is FQNEAQ (reference sequence). The ends were cut back, 1 base at V and 2 bases at J, with 15 bases in the middle. CDR3 in amino acids: CASSLVPMGAAYNEQFF. CDR3 sequence (DNA): TGTGCCAGCAGCTTAGTACCAATGGGAGCAGCCTACAATGAGCAGTTCTTC.

The V gene is TRBV12-3 or TRBV12-4, the J gene TRBJ2-3; 7 nucleotides agree with TRBD2. J gave up 1 base and V 6 bases, and 13 bases lay outside the gene matches. The CDR3 is made up of 17 amino acids. CDR3 residues: CASSYRGGGVGTDTQYF. CDR3 bases: TGTGCCAGCAGCTACCGAGGCGGGGGTGTCGGCACAGATACGCAGTATTTT.

In this sample, this clonotype turned up a few times. The CDR3 DNA sequence: TGCGCCAGCAGCCCAGGGACGGTCAGCTCCTACGAGCAGTACTTC. This encodes CASSPGTVSSYEQYF. The V and J genes are TRBV5-1 and TRBJ2-7; TRBD1 or TRBD2 may be the D gene (5 bases each). The CDR3 length is 15 residues. Per the germline V gene, CDR1 is SGHRS and CDR2 is YFSETQ. Trimming stripped 4 bases from V and 0 bases from J, with 14 bases between.

This chain connects TRBV10-2 to TRBJ1-2; 7 bases match TRBD1. The CDR3 is 13 residues long. V lost 6 bases to trimming and J lost 6 bases; unmatched junction nucleotides: 7. The germline V gene encodes CDR1 WSHSY and CDR2 SAAADI. CDR3 loop: CASSPDRSNGYTF. Written as DNA, the CDR3 is TGCGCCAGCAGCCCGGACAGGAGCAATGGCTACACCTTC.

The chain couples TRBV7-8 to TRBJ2-1; TRBD1 matches at 12 bases. V lost 5 bases to trimming and J lost 3 bases; unmatched junction nucleotides: 8. CDR3 length: 17 amino acids. Germline CDR1 is SGHVS and CDR2 is FQNEAQ. The CDR3 DNA reads TGTGCCAGCAGCAAAACCGGGACAGGGGGCGTCTACAATGAGCAGTTCTTC. This gives the protein CASSKTGTGGVYNEQFF.

The chain joins TRBV7-2 to TRBJ1-2, with 8 bases aligning to TRBD1. The trim removed 7 bases at V and 2 bases at J, leaving 6 bases unmatched. Looked up from germline, CDR1 is SGHTA and CDR2 is FQGNSA. The CDR3 contains 14 residues. In DNA form, the CDR3 reads TGTGCCAGCACTTCGACAGGGGCGAACTATGGCTACACCTTC. It codes for CASTSTGANYGYTF.

The chain couples TRBV7-9 to TRBJ1-6, with TRBD1 as a possible D gene (5 bases). The germline CDR1 and CDR2 sequences are SEHNR and FQNEAQ (reference sequence). This CDR3 region has 16 residues. Trimming left V 5 bases short and J 5 bases short, with 16 bases between. Here the CDR3 reads CASSPRDLSDNSPLHF. CDR3 DNA sequence: TGTGCCAGCAGCCCAAGGGACTTGTCCGATAATTCACCCCTCCACTTT.

This clonotype has a count of ten or more. The V call is TRBV7-2, the J call TRBJ2-3; D may be TRBD2 (6 bases). The V and J ends lost 5 bases and 4 bases respectively, with 10 bases between them. The CDR3 sequence is 13 residues long. The germline gives CDR1 SGHTA, CDR2 FQGNSA. The CDR3 coding sequence is TGTGCCAGCAGCCGGGACTTTCCAGATACGCAGTATTTT. It yields the protein CASSRDFPDTQYF.

In its sample, this clonotype was seen a few times. The gene calls are TRBV4-1 and TRBJ2-2, with TRBD1 matching over 9 bases. The CDR3 spans 17 residues. After removal of 3 bases from V and 5 bases from J, the junction contained 10 bases not matched to a gene. The germline V gene has CDR1 MGHRA and CDR2 YSYEKL. The CDR3: CASSQNGQGPRTGELFF. The CDR3 DNA follows: TGCGCCAGCAGCCAGAATGGACAGGGGCCGCGGACCGGGGAGCTGTTTTTT.

The chain couples TRBV4-3 to TRBJ2-3; either TRBD1 or TRBD2 may fit D (5 bases each). The ends were cut back, 0 bases at V and 3 bases at J, with 16 bases in the middle. The CDR3 is 17 residues long. Germline loops: CDR1 LGHNA, CDR2 YSLEER. The CDR3 is CASSQDIRAGRTDTQYF. CDR3 nucleotides: TGCGCCAGCAGCCAAGATATCAGGGCAGGGAGAACAGATACGCAGTATTTT.

The rearrangement joins TRBV12-3 or TRBV12-4 to TRBJ2-3; D is perhaps TRBD1 (5 bases). The V gene lost 6 bases and the J gene lost 6 bases, with 19 bases spanning the gap. The CDR3 runs to 15 residues. CDR3 in amino acids: CASSVTRVLRDTQYF. CDR3 sequence (DNA): TGTGCCAGCAGCGTAACCAGGGTACTCCGGGATACGCAGTATTTT.

This clonotype appeared a single time. The chain combines TRBV19 with TRBJ2-2, with D unresolved. Germline assignment: CDR1 LNHDA and CDR2 SQIVND (reference sequence). The CDR3 contains 14 residues. Deletions cut 6 bases from V and 5 bases from J, with 13 bases between. The CDR3 DNA sequence: TGTGCCAGTAGGGGTACTCGCTTGACCGGGGAGCTGTTTTTT. This sequence encodes CASRGTRLTGELFF.

V usage is TRBV7-2 and J usage is TRBJ1-6; TRBD1 is a possible D gene (6 bases). V was trimmed by 1 base and J by 10 bases, leaving 14 bases between them. CDR3 size: 15 residues. CDR1 and CDR2 (germline): SGHTA, FQGNSA. The CDR3 sequence: CASSLDLTGASPLHF. In DNA, the CDR3 is TGTGCCAGCAGCTTAGACTTGACAGGAGCATCACCCCTCCACTTT.

This clonotype showed up just a few times. The V and J genes are TRBV12-3 or TRBV12-4 and TRBJ1-1, with 10 bases lining up with TRBD1. CDR3 length: 14 residues. J gave up 4 bases and V 8 bases, and 7 bases lay outside the gene matches. The CDR3 loop is CASGWGTGVTEAFF. The CDR3 DNA is TGTGCCAGCGGGTGGGGGACAGGGGTCACTGAAGCTTTCTTT.

This clonotype was seen many times. The J gene is TRBJ1-2, the V gene TRBV7-2; TRBD1 agrees at 8 bases. Germline V CDR1 and CDR2: SGHTA, FQGNSA. Trimming took 5 bases from V and 4 from J; bases not matched to a gene: 3. This CDR3 contains 13 residues. The CDR3 DNA reads as TGTGCCAGCAGCGCCGGACAGGGCTATGGCTACACCTTC. Translating it yields CASSAGQGYGYTF.

V usage is TRBV5-8 and J usage is TRBJ2-3; a possible D gene is TRBD2 (6 bases). In germline, CDR1 is SGHTS, CDR2 YDEGEE. This CDR3 spans 11 amino acids. The V gene lost 4 bases and the J gene lost 10 bases, with 10 bases spanning the gap. CDR3 in amino acids: CASSVAGPQYF. The CDR3 nucleotides are TGTGCCAGCAGCGTTGCGGGACCGCAGTATTTT. Together with reference TRBV5-8 and TRBJ2-3, the CDR3 gives the full variable domain: EAGVTQSPTHLIKTRGQQATLRCSPISGHTSVYWYQQALGLGLQFLLWYDEGEERNRGNFPPRFSGRQFPNYSSELNVNALELEDSALYLCASSVAGPQYFGPGTRLTVL.